Below are 18 T cell receptor beta chains sequenced from a single sample in a study of cytomegalovirus exposure and HLA in healthy donors. The PCR used 60 Vbeta and 13 Jbeta primers. Data came from immunoSEQ multiplex PCR; TCRdb stores just in-frame clones and leaves some out. The sample yields over 85,000 clones, roughly 79% seen once. Material: PBMCs. The origin of the receptors is a middle-aged woman in good health and CMV-seronegative.

The chain employs TRBV10-2 and TRBJ2-7; 10 bases are a match to TRBD2. Germline V gene data show CDR1 as WSHSY and CDR2 as SAAADI. With V trimmed by 8 bases and J by 6 bases, 13 bases remained unmatched. The CDR3 covers 15 residues. CDR3 nucleotide sequence: TGCGCCAGCGGTCATCCAAGCGGGGGGGCCGGCGAGCAGTACTTC. Amino acids: CASGHPSGGAGEQYF.

The rearrangement links TRBV27 to TRBJ1-1; TRBD1 matches at 8 bases. Trimming at V came to 3 bases and at J to 0 bases, leaving 6 bases not matched to a gene. The CDR3 consists of 16 residues. Germline V gene data show CDR1 as MNHEY and CDR2 as SMNVEV (reference sequence). For the CDR3, the DNA is TGTGCCAGCAGTTTCCGGCCAGGGGGCGTGAACACTGAAGCTTTCTTT. Translating gives CASSFRPGGVNTEAFF.

V gene TRBV2 combines with J gene TRBJ1-2; perhaps TRBD1 as D (5 bases). Per germline, CDR1 SNHLY and CDR2 FYNNEI. Trimming removed 6 bases from V and 10 bases from J, with 12 bases in between. The CDR3 has 11 residues. CDR3 sequence (DNA): TGTGCCAGCAGCCTAGGGGCAGACTACACCTTC. The encoded protein is CASSLGADYTF.

As concerns this clone: The same CDR3 can be traced to other DNA sequences in this sample. The rearrangement links TRBV19 to TRBJ2-5; D may be TRBD1 (6 bases). V was cut by 5 bases and J by 3 bases, with 10 bases left in between. CDR1 is LNHDA and CDR2 is SQIVND in the germline V gene (reference sequence). The CDR3 has 13 residues. The CDR3 spells CASSPEGEETQYF. For the CDR3, the DNA is TGTGCCAGTAGTCCAGAGGGGGAAGAGACCCAGTACTTC.

This clone occurred once. The rearrangement uses TRBV7-9 and TRBJ1-1, with 9 positions matching TRBD1. CDR1 and CDR2 (germline): SEHNR, FQNEAQ (reference sequence). There are 14 residues in the CDR3. After removal of 11 bases from V and 1 base from J, the junction contained 8 bases not matched to a gene. CDR3 DNA: TGTGCCGGAAACAGGGGGCAGGGGAACACTGAAGCTTTCTTT. This codes for CAGNRGQGNTEAFF.

The chain employs TRBV5-1 and TRBJ1-6; 9 bases map to TRBD1. The V gene end was trimmed by 3 bases and the J gene end by 7 bases; junction bases not matched to a gene: 8. The CDR3 is 16 residues long. CDR1 and CDR2 from the germline V gene are SGHRS and YFSETQ. The CDR3 nucleotides read TGCGCCAGCAGCTCGGCCGGGACAGGGTCGAATTCACCCCTCCACTTT. This sequence encodes CASSSAGTGSNSPLHF.

This rearrangement joins TRBV6-4 to TRBJ2-3; weak D call: TRBD2 (6 bases). CDR3 length equals 13 residues. V was clipped by 6 bases and J by 6 bases, with 13 bases between them. The germline V gene has CDR1 MRHNA and CDR2 SNTAGT. The CDR3: CASRRSGEDTQYF. The CDR3 DNA follows: TGTGCCAGCAGGAGGTCGGGGGAGGATACGCAGTATTTT.

The chain has TRBV6-1 and TRBJ1-1, with TRBD1 matching over 7 bases. V trimming: 2 bases; J trimming: 6 bases; junction bases outside the gene matches: 6. The CDR3 length is 14 residues. In germline, CDR1 is MNHNS, CDR2 SASEGT. This chain's CDR3 is CASSERWTGSEAFF. The CDR3 DNA is TGTGCCAGCAGTGAAAGGTGGACAGGCTCTGAAGCTTTCTTT.

The genes are TRBV9 and TRBJ2-3, with a weak D call TRBD1 (5 bases). This CDR3 has 14 residues. V was pared by 5 bases and J by 2 bases, with 12 bases between. Germline V lookup: CDR1 SGDLS, CDR2 YYNGEE. The CDR3 reads CASSGQDTTDTQYF. The CDR3 coding sequence is TGTGCCAGCAGTGGGCAGGACACCACAGATACGCAGTATTTT.

The sample holds one count of this clone. CDR3 nucleotides: TGTGCCAGCAGCTTAGCGTCAGGGGGCGTAAGCAATCAGCCCCAGCATTTT. Translated: CASSLASGGVSNQPQHF. The gene calls are TRBV7-9 and TRBJ1-5; 8 bases match TRBD1. The CDR3 length is 17 residues. Trimming at V came to 0 bases and at J to 1 base, leaving 5 bases not matched to a gene. Germline assignment: CDR1 SEHNR and CDR2 FQNEAQ (reference sequence).

The chain uses TRBV7-9 and TRBJ1-1; 7 bases map to TRBD1. This CDR3 comprises 15 residues. CDR1 and CDR2 from the germline V gene are SEHNR and FQNEAQ (reference sequence). The V gene end was trimmed by 4 bases and the J gene end by 0 bases; junction bases not matched to a gene: 5. The CDR3 coding sequence is TGTGCCAGCAGCTCAACACAGGGGATGAACACTGAAGCTTTCTTT. The encoded protein is CASSSTQGMNTEAFF.

V is TRBV7-2 and J is TRBJ2-1, with TRBD2 matching 8 bases. This CDR3 is 17 amino acids long. V gave up 1 base and J gave up 7 bases; unmatched junction bases: 12. CDR1 and CDR2 (germline): SGHTA, FQGNSA. The DNA for the CDR3 is TGTGCCAGCAGCTTAGTATTGAGAACTAGCGGACGGAATGAGCAGTTCTTC. It codes for CASSLVLRTSGRNEQFF.

This clone has more than one count but fewer than ten. The chain has TRBV7-3 and TRBJ2-6; 10 bases fit TRBD1. After removal of 5 bases from V and 4 bases from J, the junction contained 5 bases not matched to a gene. The CDR3 is 16 amino acids. Germline V gene sequence: CDR1 SGHTA, CDR2 FQGTGA. The CDR3 is CASSRDRGSGANVLTF. The DNA for the CDR3 is TGTGCCAGCAGCAGGGACAGGGGTTCGGGGGCCAACGTCCTGACTTTC. Together with reference TRBV7-3 and TRBJ2-6, the CDR3 gives the full variable domain: GAGVSQTPSNKVTEKGKYVELRCDPISGHTALYWYRQSLGQGPEFLIYFQGTGAADDSGLPNDRFFAVRPEGSVSTLKIQRTERGDSAVYLCASSRDRGSGANVLTFGAGSRLTVL.

Here the CDR3 DNA reads TGTGCCAGCTTGGATCTAGCGGGGCGTTACGAGCAGTACTTC. This encodes CASLDLAGRYEQYF. The V call is TRBV27, the J call TRBJ2-7, with 9 bases aligning to TRBD2. This CDR3 contains 14 residues. The V gene end was trimmed by 8 bases and the J gene end by 4 bases; junction bases not matched to a gene: 9. From germline, CDR1 is MNHEY and CDR2 SMNVEV (reference sequence).

The CDR3 spells CASSPRQGFLQETQYF. In DNA form, the CDR3 reads TGTGCCAGCTCACCGCGACAGGGGTTCCTCCAAGAGACCCAGTACTTC. The chain couples TRBV18 to TRBJ2-5; 8 bases line up with TRBD1. CDR1 is KGHSH and CDR2 is LQKENI in the germline V gene. Trimming at V came to 3 bases and at J to 1 base, leaving 7 bases not matched to a gene. This CDR3 region has 16 residues.

CDR3 sequence: CASSLGLGDRGHTEAFF. CDR3 nucleotides: TGTGCCAGCAGCTTGGGGTTAGGGGACAGGGGTCACACTGAAGCTTTCTTT. The gene calls are TRBV13 and TRBJ1-1, with 10 bases identical to TRBD1. Germline lookup yields CDR1 PRHDT and CDR2 FYEKMQ (reference sequence). CDR3 length: 17 amino acids. V was pared by 3 bases and J by 3 bases, with 10 bases of the junction left unmatched.

This chain joins TRBV7-2 and TRBJ2-1; D unclear. The CDR3 consists of 11 residues. The ends were cut back, 5 bases at V and 9 bases at J, with 8 bases in the middle. Germline CDR1 is SGHTA and CDR2 is FQGNSA. The CDR3 here is CASSPYGEQFF. CDR3 nucleotide sequence: TGTGCCAGCAGCCCCTACGGTGAGCAGTTCTTC. The whole variable domain, filled in from reference TRBV7-2 and TRBJ2-1, reads GAGVSQSPSNKVTEKGKDVELRCDPISGHTALYWYRQSLGQGLEFLIYFQGNSAPDKSGLPSDRFSAERTGGSVSTLTIQRTQQEDSAVYLCASSPYGEQFFGPGTRLTVL.

This clone occurred a few times. This sequence joins TRBV6-1 and TRBJ1-5; D gene unclear. CDR1 and CDR2 (germline): MNHNS, SASEGT. This CDR3 is 15 amino acids long. V was shortened by 6 bases and J by 0 bases, with 12 bases between the two germline ends. As DNA, the CDR3 is TGTGCCAGCAGCCCTACTCGGGGTAGCAATCAGCCCCAGCATTTT. This gives the protein CASSPTRGSNQPQHF.